A selection of T cell receptor beta chains follows, all from one sample in a study of OX40 agonist ivuxolimab in advanced cancers. Clones were read by immunoSEQ multiplex PCR, and TCRdb kept only the in-frame ones, dropping some. The data hold about 27,000 clones, with approximately 90% observed a single time. The specimen was CD4+ or CD8+ T cells sorted from blood, collected in a trial of the OX40 agonist ivuxolimab. The receptors were sampled from an adult with an advanced solid tumor such as melanoma, head and neck, liver or kidney cancer. CDR3s include the opening cysteine and the closing phenylalanine or tryptophan. The D gene is left open where the match is weak. Only part of the rows carry a size: once, few, many, or a class if the clone is expanded.

j_gene | d_gene | abundance | v_gene | CDR3nt | CDR3aa
TRBJ2-7 | TRBD1 | . | TRBV6-1 | TGTGCCACCGGACAGGCAAGCTCCTACGAGCAGTACTTC | CATGQASSYEQYF
TRBJ2-1 | . | once | TRBV9 | TGTGCCAGCAGCGTAGGGGGGGACAATGAGCAGTTCTTC | CASSVGGDNEQFF
TRBJ2-7 | TRBD2 | . | TRBV15 | TGTGCCACCAGCAGAGATACGTGGACTAGCGGGATTAGCTACGAGCAGTACTTC | CATSRDTWTSGISYEQYF
TRBJ2-7 | TRBD2 | few | TRBV29-1 | TGCAGCGTTGACCTAGCGGGGACCTACGAGCAGTACTTC | CSVDLAGTYEQYF
TRBJ2-7 | . | . | TRBV7-9 | TGTGCCAGCAGCCATCAGGACGGTACCTACGAGCAGTACTTC | CASSHQDGTYEQYF
TRBJ2-7 | . | . | TRBV7-6 | TGTGCCAGCAGCTTAGCGAAGGAATTGGAGCAGTACTTC | CASSLAKELEQYF
TRBJ2-4 | . | . | TRBV19 | TGTGCCAGTAGTCTCGGGGGCTGGAACATTCAGTACTTC | CASSLGGWNIQYF
TRBJ2-7 | . | . | TRBV7-9 | TGTGCCAGCAGCTTAGATCTCAGCAACTACGAGCAGTACTTC | CASSLDLSNYEQYF
TRBJ1-2 | TRBD1 | . | TRBV5-1 | TGCGCCAGCAGATTGGACAGGACATTAGATAACTATGGCTACACCTTC | CASRLDRTLDNYGYTF
TRBJ2-1 | . | . | TRBV19 | TGTGCCAGTAGTATTGCCAGCTCCTACAATGAGCAGTTCTTC | CASSIASSYNEQFF
TRBJ2-6 | . | . | TRBV27 | TGTGCCAGCAGATTAACCTCTGGGGCCAACGTCCTGACTTTC | CASRLTSGANVLTF
TRBJ1-2 | . | . | TRBV6-5 | TGTGCCAGCAGTTACTGGGCAGGAGATAACTATGGCTACACCTTC | CASSYWAGDNYGYTF
TRBJ2-7 | TRBD1 | . | TRBV7-8 | TGTGCCAGCAGTTACACAGGGGGCCCCGTCGAGCAGTACTTC | CASSYTGGPVEQYF
TRBJ2-1 | TRBD2 | . | TRBV7-8 | TGTGCCAGCAGCCAAACTAGCGGGAGTTCTTCGTACTTCTTC | CASSQTSGSSSYFF
TRBJ1-2 | . | . | TRBV29-1 | TGCAGCGTTGAAGGAGAGGGTGGCGGCTACACCTTC | CSVEGEGGGYTF
TRBJ1-5 | . | . | TRBV5-6 | TGTGCCAGCAGCTTGTTTAGGGATAGCAATCAGCCCCAGCATTTT | CASSLFRDSNQPQHF
TRBJ2-3 | TRBD2 | . | TRBV28 | TGTGCCAGCAGCCCACCCGCTAGCGGTACAGATACGCAGTATTTT | CASSPPASGTDTQYF
TRBJ1-1 | . | . | TRBV2 | TGTGCCAGCCCCAGTAACAGGAAGCACACTGAAGCTTTCTTT | CASPSNRKHTEAFF
TRBJ2-5 | . | . | TRBV11-1 | TGTGCCAGCAGCCCCGGGACACAGCTCGGCCCTCTAGAGACCCAGTACTTC | CASSPGTQLGPLETQYF
TRBJ2-7 | . | . | TRBV7-2 | TGTGCCAGCAGCCAAGAGCCCCCGGACAGCCCGAGCTCCTACGAGCAGTACTTC | CASSQEPPDSPSSYEQYF
TRBJ1-1 | . | . | TRBV30 | TGTGCCTGGAGTCCGGGTCTGGGGAACACTGAAGCTTTCTTT | CAWSPGLGNTEAFF
TRBJ1-2 | . | . | TRBV28 | TGTGCCAGCAGTTTTTACAGTCCTAGTGGCTACACCTTC | CASSFYSPSGYTF
TRBJ2-3 | . | . | TRBV19 | TGTGCCAGTAACCCGCAGGGGTTAGATACGCAGTATTTT | CASNPQGLDTQYF
TRBJ1-1 | . | . | TRBV11-1 | TGTGCCAGCAGCTTACTCGAGCTGGGTGGGAACACTGAAGCTTTCTTT | CASSLLELGGNTEAFF
TRBJ1-1 | . | . | TRBV9 | TGTGCCAGCAGCGTAGTGTTGCGGGGTCAGAACACTGAAGCTTTCTTT | CASSVVLRGQNTEAFF
TRBJ2-1 | . | . | TRBV2 | TGTGCCAGCAGTGAATTTCTAGCCAATGAGCAGTTCTTC | CASSEFLANEQFF
TRBJ1-1 | . | . | TRBV10-1 | TGCGCCAGCAGTGTGACTGAAGCTTTCTTT | CASSVTEAFF
TRBJ2-7 | . | once | TRBV6-1 | TGTGCCAGCAGTGAAGACAGAGCCTACGAGCAGTACTTC | CASSEDRAYEQYF
TRBJ2-2 | . | few | TRBV4-1 | TGCGCCAGCAGCCAAGAAGCCAACACCGGGGAGCTGTTTTTT | CASSQEANTGELFF
TRBJ1-4 | . | . | TRBV7-9 | TGTGCCAGCAGCCAAAGTCGTCCGAATGAAAAACTGTTTTTT | CASSQSRPNEKLFF
TRBJ2-1 | . | . | TRBV21-1 | TGTGCCAGCAGCGTTGACAGGCCCAGCTCCTACAATGAGCAGTTCTTC | CASSVDRPSSYNEQFF
TRBJ2-5 | TRBD2 | once | TRBV13 | TGTGCCAGCAGCATCGAGATAGCGGGTGAGACCCAGTACTTC | CASSIEIAGETQYF
TRBJ2-2 | . | . | TRBV29-1 | TGCAGCGTTGGCTGGCAGGGCAACACCGGGGAGCTGTTTTTT | CSVGWQGNTGELFF
TRBJ2-1 | . | . | TRBV7-8 | TGTGCCAGCAGCTTAACAGGACCGATGTCTGTAAATACATACAATGAGCAGTTCTTC | CASSLTGPMSVNTYNEQFF
TRBJ2-1 | TRBD2 | . | TRBV28 | TGTGCCAGCATTCCGGGACTAGGCTATTACGATGAGCAGTTCTTC | CASIPGLGYYDEQFF
TRBJ1-3 | . | . | TRBV6-1 | TGTGCCAGCCGGGACTACGGAAACACCATATATTTT | CASRDYGNTIYF
TRBJ2-7 | TRBD1 | . | TRBV9 | TGTGCCAGCAGCGTTGACGGGACAGGGTTCAACGAGCAGTACTTC | CASSVDGTGFNEQYF
TRBJ2-5 | . | few | TRBV7-9 | TGTGCCAGCAGCTTATCTGTAGAAGAGACCCAGTACTTC | CASSLSVEETQYF
TRBJ1-2 | . | . | TRBV29-1 | TGCAGCGTTGAGGGCCAGGGGACTGATGGCTACACCTTC | CSVEGQGTDGYTF
TRBJ1-1 | . | . | TRBV27 | TGTGCCAGCAGTTACGGGACGGACACTGAAGCTTTCTTT | CASSYGTDTEAFF
TRBJ2-6 | . | . | TRBV10-1 | TGCGCCAGCAGTGAGCCCGGGGCCAACGTCCTGACTTTC | CASSEPGANVLTF
TRBJ1-2 | . | . | TRBV27 | TGTGCCAGCAGTTTAGGGGTCGGTTATGGCTACACCTTC | CASSLGVGYGYTF
TRBJ2-1 | . | . | TRBV19 | TGTGCCAGTAGTATGACGGGAAGCTACAATGAGCAGTTCTTC | CASSMTGSYNEQFF
TRBJ1-1 | TRBD1 | . | TRBV4-1 | TGCGCCAGCAGCCTATCAGGGGGGAATGAAGCTTTCTTT | CASSLSGGNEAFF
TRBJ2-7 | . | . | TRBV14 | TGTGCCAGCAGCCAAGATCTTTCCCCGGGTTACTCCTACGAGCAGTACTTC | CASSQDLSPGYSYEQYF